Each of the 13 T cell receptor beta chains below was sequenced from the same sample in a study of regulatory T cells in long-lasting Graves disease (dated by TCRdb to the early 2020s). The time point label for this specimen denotes: newly diagnosed GD, antithyroid drugs for less than 3 months. For both TCR sequencing and RNA sequencing, RNA was extracted from PBMCs using TRIzol. Libraries were constructed by multiplex PCR. Sequencing was carried out with an Illumina HiSeq 4000. TCR beta libraries were built with iRepertoire HTBI primers and Arm-PCR amplification of CDR3 regions. TCRdb ran its own pipeline on the public reads, namely fastp trimming at Q25 and MiXCR clone calling, and kept in-frame beta chains. Rows are unified per CDR3 protein, each entry keeping the most common DNA and genes. The sample records about 320,000 distinct CDR3 sequences, 15% to 20% of which are singletons. About 38% of the sample is held by the ten biggest clonotypes.

The specimen comprised peripheral blood mononuclear cells (PBMCs), sampled at new diagnosis, from a patient treated with antithyroid drugs. Receptor source: a female donor with Graves disease.

This clonotype has at least ten counts. The rearrangement links TRBV5-6 to TRBJ2-2; D uncertain. V shed 3 bases and J shed 4 bases, with 16 bases lying between them. CDR1 is SGHDT and CDR2 is YYEEEE in the germline V gene. The CDR3 sequence is 16 residues long. This CDR3 reads CASSYTRRMITGELFF. The CDR3 coding sequence is TGTGCCAGCAGCTATACACGGCGGATGATCACCGGGGAGCTGTTTTTT.

Ten or more counts support this clonotype. The rearrangement uses TRBV29-1 and TRBJ1-3, with D unresolved. The germline V gene has CDR1 SQVTM and CDR2 ANQGSEA. V was pared by 2 bases and J by 1 base, with 6 bases between. This CDR3 comprises 13 residues. The CDR3 sequence: CSVEKGSGNTIYF. In DNA, the CDR3 is TGCAGCGTTGAAAAGGGATCTGGAAACACCATATATTTT.

This clonotype occurred many times. The rearrangement links TRBV6-1 to TRBJ2-1; 10 bases match TRBD2. The J segment lost 7 bases and the V segment lost 5 bases, leaving 8 bases of the junction unmatched. The CDR3 has 15 amino acids. Looked up from germline, CDR1 is MNHNS and CDR2 is SASEGT. The CDR3 is CASSNLAGVLNEQFF. Written as DNA, the CDR3 is TGTGCCAGCAGTAACCTAGCGGGAGTGTTAAATGAGCAGTTCTTC.

The chain recombines TRBV4-1 with TRBJ2-1; no clear D gene. V was clipped by 4 bases and J by 7 bases, with 8 bases between them. CDR3 length: 12 amino acids. Germline V gene lookup returns CDR1 MGHRA and CDR2 YSYEKL. The CDR3 reads CASSLAENEQFF. The DNA of the CDR3 is TGCGCCAGCAGCCTTGCGGAGAATGAGCAGTTCTTC.

This clonotype was seen repeatedly, ten times or more. V and J are TRBV5-1 and TRBJ2-2; TRBD2 matches at 8 bases. The J segment lost 3 bases and the V segment lost 2 bases, leaving 6 bases of the junction unmatched. Germline V gene sequence: CDR1 SGHRS, CDR2 YFSETQ. The CDR3 sequence is 16 residues long. Written as DNA, the CDR3 is TGCGCCAGCAGCTTCCGAGCGGGAGCGGACACCGGGGAGCTGTTTTTT. Protein: CASSFRAGADTGELFF.

The chain combines TRBV20-1 with TRBJ1-3; D uncertain. V was pared by 1 base and J by 6 bases, with 4 bases between. The CDR3 has 11 amino acids. Per the germline V gene, CDR1 is DFQATT and CDR2 is SNEGSKA (reference sequence). The CDR3 protein is CSARGVNTIYF. The CDR3 DNA is TGCAGTGCTAGAGGGGTAAACACCATATATTTT.

This clonotype was recorded many times. V usage is TRBV7-2 and J usage is TRBJ2-7, with 8 bases matching TRBD1. J was trimmed by 3 bases and V by 0 bases; bases with no gene match: 7. This CDR3 is 16 amino acids long. Germline V CDR1 and CDR2: SGHTA, FQGNSA. The CDR3 region has the DNA TGTGCCAGCAGCTTAGCTGGTGGACAGGGTTACTACGAGCAGTACTTC. This gives the protein CASSLAGGQGYYEQYF.

There are many counts of this clonotype. This chain links TRBV11-2 with TRBJ2-7; D unclear. Germline V lookup: CDR1 SGHAT, CDR2 FQNNGV. Trimming took off 2 bases at V and 6 bases at J, with 11 bases between the two ends. The CDR3 loop spans 13 amino acids. CDR3 in DNA: TGTGCCAGCAGCTTATCGTTTTTGGGCGAGCAGTACTTC. It yields the protein CASSLSFLGEQYF.

V usage is TRBV5-1 and J usage is TRBJ2-1; 15 positions match TRBD2. The CDR3 is made up of 17 amino acids. V lost 1 base to trimming and J lost 7 bases; unmatched junction nucleotides: 6. CDR1 is SGHRS and CDR2 is YFSETQ in the germline V gene. This CDR3 reads CASSLSLGTSGRNEQFF. Written as DNA, the CDR3 is TGCGCCAGCAGCTTGTCGCTTGGGACTAGCGGGAGGAATGAGCAGTTCTTC.

There are many counts of this clonotype. This chain links TRBV11-2 with TRBJ2-5; 8 bases are shared with TRBD2. The germline V gene has CDR1 SGHAT and CDR2 FQNNGV. V lost 5 bases to trimming and J lost 2 bases; unmatched junction nucleotides: 7. CDR3 length equals 15 residues. The chain's CDR3 is CASSRGAGEQETQYF. The CDR3 DNA reads TGTGCCAGCAGCCGAGGAGCGGGAGAACAAGAGACCCAGTACTTC.

The chain employs TRBV11-2 and TRBJ2-3; D ambiguous. Trimming shortened V by 5 bases and J by 5 bases, and 5 bases separated the two germline ends. Germline values: CDR1 SGHAT, CDR2 FQNNGV. The CDR3 has 11 residues. CDR3 bases: TGTGCCAGCAGCACGCAAGATACGCAGTATTTT. Encoded protein: CASSTQDTQYF.

A few counts support this clonotype. This chain uses TRBV7-2 with TRBJ1-6; D may be TRBD1 (5 bases). The CDR3 totals 20 residues. V gave up 4 bases and J gave up 4 bases, with 26 bases separating them. Germline-derived CDR1 and CDR2 are SGHTA and FQGNSA. CDR3 protein: CASSSLQGKGHSPYNSPLHF. The DNA of the CDR3 is TGTGCCAGCAGCTCCCTCCAGGGAAAGGGGCACTCTCCTTATAATTCACCCCTCCACTTT.

The gene calls are TRBV25-1 and TRBJ2-5; TRBD1 matches 7 bases. J lost 4 bases, V lost 3 bases, and 8 bases had no gene match. The CDR3 covers 15 residues. Germline CDR1 reads MGHDK; CDR2 reads SYGVNS. The CDR3 nucleotides are TGTGCCAGCAGTGAGACAGGGTCCTATCTAGAGACCCAGTACTTC. Its translation is CASSETGSYLETQYF.